The clone carrying this T cell receptor beta chain was observed a single time. This sample is drawn from a study of shared clonotypes between healthy human individuals. As for the study in general: Plates per donor: three CD4 naive, three CD4 memory, two CD8 naive, one CD8 memory.

The CDR3 is 16 residues long. Germline loops: CDR1 SGHRS, CDR2 YFSETQ. Trimming removed 1 base from V and 1 base from J, with 14 bases in between. Produced via immunoSEQ multiplex PCR; TCRdb's table is partial and in-frame only. The sample carries over 1.5 million clones, approximately 98% recorded once. The sample comprised naive CD4+ T cells sorted from blood. Subset described: CD45RA+ positively selected. This sequence joins TRBV5-1 and TRBJ2-5; unclear D gene. The clonotype originates from a young man in good health. In nucleotides, the CDR3 is TGCGCCAGCAGCTTGAATTTGGGGAAAATCCAAGAGACCCAGTACTTC. Its translation: CASSLNLGKIQETQYF. The entire variable domain, with the rest obtained from reference TRBV5-1 and TRBJ2-5, is as follows: KAGVTQTPRYLIKTRGQQVTLSCSPISGHRSVSWYQQTPGQGLQFLFEYFSETQRNKGNFPGRFSGRQFSNSRSEMNVSTLELGDSALYLCASSLNLGKIQETQYFGPGTRLLVL.